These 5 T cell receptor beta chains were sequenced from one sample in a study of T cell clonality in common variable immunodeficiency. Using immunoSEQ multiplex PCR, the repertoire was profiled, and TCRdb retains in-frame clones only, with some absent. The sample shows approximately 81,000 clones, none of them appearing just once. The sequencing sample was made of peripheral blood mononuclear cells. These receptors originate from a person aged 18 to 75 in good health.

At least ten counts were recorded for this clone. The sequenced CDR3 bases are TGTGCGGGGGCAGGGATTGATGGC. This translates into CAGAGIDG. The whole CDR3 is CAGAGIDGYTF. V gene TRBV28 combines with J gene TRBJ1-2; a possible D gene is TRBD1 (6 bases). The read terminates 3 residues ahead of where the CDR3 ends, so the germline J gene completes it. CDR1 and CDR2 (germline): MDHEN, SYDVKM. The CDR3 length is 11 residues.

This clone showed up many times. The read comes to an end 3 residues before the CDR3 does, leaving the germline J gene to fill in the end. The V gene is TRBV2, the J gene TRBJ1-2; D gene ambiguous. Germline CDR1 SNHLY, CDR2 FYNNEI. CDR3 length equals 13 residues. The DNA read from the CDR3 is TGTGCCAGCAGTTCGGGGATACTCGGAGAC. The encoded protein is CASSSGILGD. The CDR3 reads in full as CASSSGILGDYTF.

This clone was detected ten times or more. The CDR3 bases that were read are TGTGCCAGCAGCGTCGGACAAAGCTCCTACGAG. It encodes CASSVGQSSYE. In full, the CDR3 is CASSVGQSSYEQYF. J is TRBJ2-7 and V is TRBV13; maybe TRBD1 (5 bases). The read ends 3 residues early relative to the CDR3; the germline J gene fills the gap. Germline values: CDR1 PRHDT, CDR2 FYEKMQ (reference sequence). V was trimmed by 5 bases and J by 0 bases, leaving 11 bases between them. The CDR3 totals 14 residues.

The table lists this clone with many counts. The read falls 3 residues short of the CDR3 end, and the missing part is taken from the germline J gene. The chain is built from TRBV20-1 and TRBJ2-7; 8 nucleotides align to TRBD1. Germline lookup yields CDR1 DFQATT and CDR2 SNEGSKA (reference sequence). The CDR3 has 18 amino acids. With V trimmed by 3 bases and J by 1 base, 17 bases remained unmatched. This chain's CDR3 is CSASGLGQVPLASYEQYF. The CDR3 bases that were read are TGCAGTGCTAGTGGCCTGGGACAGGTACCCTTAGCTTCCTACGAG.

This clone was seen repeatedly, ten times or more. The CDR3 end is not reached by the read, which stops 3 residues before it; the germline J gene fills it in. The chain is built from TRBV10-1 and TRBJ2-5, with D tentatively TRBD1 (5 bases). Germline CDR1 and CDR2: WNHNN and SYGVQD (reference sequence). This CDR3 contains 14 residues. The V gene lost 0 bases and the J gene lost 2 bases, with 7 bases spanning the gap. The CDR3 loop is CASSESRAQETQYF. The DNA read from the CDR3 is TGCGCCAGCAGTGAGTCCAGGGCACAAGAGACC.